This T cell receptor (beta chain) was captured in a study of blood T cell repertoires in COVID-19. About the study: Italy, Spain and the United States were the sources of the convalescent and acute COVID-19 samples.

In the authors' methods: Estimates of nucleated cell counts were drawn from the amplification of reference gene primers. Sequenced by immunoSEQ multiplex PCR; TCRdb stores in-frame clones only, minus some. Clonal size and the V and J genes are those of that table, whereas D and trimming came from the DNA. The sample carries 80,000 to 95,000 clones, about 86% recorded once. CDR3 length: 13 residues. The germline V and J ends were trimmed by 7 bases and 9 bases, with 13 bases remaining between them. Germline V CDR1 and CDR2: SNHLY, FYNNEI. Material for sequencing was peripheral blood. This chain uses TRBV2 with TRBJ1-6; D is perhaps TRBD1 (5 bases). This TCR was recovered from a woman of 80 years or more in a cohort sampled during active or convalescent COVID-19. In nucleotides, the CDR3 is TGTGCCAGCAACGGGGGAGCAATTTCACCCCTCCACTTT. Protein product: CASNGGAISPLHF.